Listed below are T cell receptor beta chains from one sample, sequenced in a study of blood T cell repertoires in COVID-19. Only in-frame clones appear in the TCRdb table, and some are missing; sequencing was by immunoSEQ multiplex PCR. The table records over 200,000 clones, about 87% of them present only once. Material for sequencing was peripheral blood. All receptors come from a man aged 60 to 69 who had recovered from COVID-19. The CDR3 runs from the conserved cysteine through the conserved F or W. The D gene is left open where the match is weak. Part of the rows lack a size; the others show once, few, many or a class for expanded clones.

>-|TRBJ2-1|-|TRBV3-1/TRBV3-2
TGTGCCAGCAGCCCGGAGGGTAGGGTGTACAATGAGCAGTTCTTC
CASSPEGRVYNEQFF
>-|TRBJ1-2|-|TRBV30
TGTGCCTGGAGTGTTCTGGGGGCGCAGAATGGCTACACCTTC
CAWSVLGAQNGYTF
>-|TRBJ1-1|TRBD1|TRBV5-4
TGTGCCAGCAGCCCCTCAACAGGGGGCGCGAACACTGAAGCTTTCTTT
CASSPSTGGANTEAFF
>few|TRBJ1-5|-|TRBV7-8
TGTGCCAGCAGCTTAGGACAGAATCAGCCCCAGCATTTT
CASSLGQNQPQHF
>-|TRBJ2-7|-|TRBV5-5
TGTGCCAGCAGCTTGAACAGAGCCTACGAGCAGTACTTC
CASSLNRAYEQYF
>-|TRBJ2-1|TRBD2|TRBV5-4
TGTGCCAGCAGCTTGGAGTTAGCGGGGAATTACAATGAGCAGTTCTTC
CASSLELAGNYNEQFF
>-|TRBJ1-6|TRBD1|TRBV27
TGTGCCAGCGGCGGACAGGGGGCACCCCTCCACTTT
CASGGQGAPLHF
>-|TRBJ2-3|TRBD2|TRBV5-4
TGTGCCAGCAGCCCGGGACTAGCGGGGAGGGATACGCAGTATTTT
CASSPGLAGRDTQYF
>-|TRBJ2-5|TRBD2|TRBV3-1/TRBV3-2
TGTGCCAGCAGCCAAACAGGCCCCACGGGGGGAGAGACCCAGTACTTC
CASSQTGPTGGETQYF
>-|TRBJ1-3|-|TRBV3-1/TRBV3-2
TGTGCCAGCAGCCAAGCAGACTTTGCGGGAAACACCATATATTTT
CASSQADFAGNTIYF